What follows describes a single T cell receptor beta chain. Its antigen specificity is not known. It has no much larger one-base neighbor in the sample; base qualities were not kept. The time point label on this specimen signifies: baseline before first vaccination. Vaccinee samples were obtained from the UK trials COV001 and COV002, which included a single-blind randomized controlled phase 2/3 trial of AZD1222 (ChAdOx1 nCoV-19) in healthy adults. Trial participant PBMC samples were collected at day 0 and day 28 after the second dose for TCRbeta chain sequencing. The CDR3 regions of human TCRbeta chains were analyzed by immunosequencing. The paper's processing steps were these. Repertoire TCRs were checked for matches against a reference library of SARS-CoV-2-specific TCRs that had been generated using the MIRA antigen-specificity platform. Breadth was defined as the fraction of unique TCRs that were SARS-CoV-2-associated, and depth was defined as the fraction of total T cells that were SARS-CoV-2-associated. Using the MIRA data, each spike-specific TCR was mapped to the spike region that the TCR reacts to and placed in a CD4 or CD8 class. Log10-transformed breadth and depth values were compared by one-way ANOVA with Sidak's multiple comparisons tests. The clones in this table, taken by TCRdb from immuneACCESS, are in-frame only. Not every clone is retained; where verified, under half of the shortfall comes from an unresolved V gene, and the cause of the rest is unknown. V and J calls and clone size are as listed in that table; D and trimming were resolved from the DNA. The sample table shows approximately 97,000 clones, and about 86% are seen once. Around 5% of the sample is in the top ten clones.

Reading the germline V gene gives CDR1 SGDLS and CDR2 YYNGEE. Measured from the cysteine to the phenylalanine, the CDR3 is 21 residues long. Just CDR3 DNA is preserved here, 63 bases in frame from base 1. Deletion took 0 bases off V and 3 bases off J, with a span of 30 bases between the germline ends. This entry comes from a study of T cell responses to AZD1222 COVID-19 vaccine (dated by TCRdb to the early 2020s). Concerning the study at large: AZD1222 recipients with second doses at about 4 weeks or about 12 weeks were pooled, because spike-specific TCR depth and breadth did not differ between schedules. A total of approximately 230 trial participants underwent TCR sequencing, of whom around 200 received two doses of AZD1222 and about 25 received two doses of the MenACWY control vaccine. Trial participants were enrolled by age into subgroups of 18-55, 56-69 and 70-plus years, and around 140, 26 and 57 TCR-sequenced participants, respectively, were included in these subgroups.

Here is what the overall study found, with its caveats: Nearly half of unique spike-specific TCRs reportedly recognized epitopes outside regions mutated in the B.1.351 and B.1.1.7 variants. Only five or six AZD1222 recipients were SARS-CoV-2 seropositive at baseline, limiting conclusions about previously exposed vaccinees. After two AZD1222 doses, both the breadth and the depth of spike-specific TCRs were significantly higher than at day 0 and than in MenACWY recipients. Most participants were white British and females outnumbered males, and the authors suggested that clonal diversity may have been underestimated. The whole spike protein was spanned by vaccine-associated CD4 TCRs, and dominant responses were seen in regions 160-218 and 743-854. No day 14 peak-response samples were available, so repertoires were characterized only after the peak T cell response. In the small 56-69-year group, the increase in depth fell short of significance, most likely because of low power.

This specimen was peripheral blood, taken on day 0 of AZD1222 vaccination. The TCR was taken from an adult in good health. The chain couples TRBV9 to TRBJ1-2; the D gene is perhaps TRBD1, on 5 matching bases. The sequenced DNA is TGTGCCAGCAGCGTAGGATGGGGCCGGGGCGGAGTCGTCCCGACTGACTATGGCTACACCTTC. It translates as CASSVGWGRGGVVPTDYGYTF.